This TCR beta chain was documented in a study of low-dose radiotherapy and immunotherapy resistance in tumors. Time point meaning: after trial treatment. The treatment is: LDRT plus nivolumab, ipilimumab, low-dose cyclophosphamide and aspirin (RACIN trial). Along with nivolumab and ipilimumab, donors received aspirin, low-dose cyclophosphamide and low-dose radiotherapy. Those who qualified had advanced solid tumors (lacking tumor-infiltrating lymphocytes). By its share, this clonotype is medium-sized. With a V-primer adapter and a constant-region primer, TCRs were amplified for approximately 20 PCR cycles. TCRdb used MiXCR to reprocess the reads, holding one entry per CDR3 protein. The data show some 52,000 distinct CDR3 sequences, around a third seen once. This clonotype was obtained from a male donor with rectosigmoid adenocarcinoma. The specimen comprised PBMCs, sampled after low-dose radiotherapy plus immunotherapy.

In DNA, the CDR3 is TGTGCCAGCAGTCTCTACCCAGGCACAGATACGCAGTATTTT. It codes for CASSLYPGTDTQYF. This chain uses TRBV28 with TRBJ2-3; D remains ambiguous. The V end was cut by 5 bases, the J end by 1 base, with 10 bases between. This CDR3 region has 14 residues. The germline V gene encodes CDR1 MDHEN and CDR2 SYDVKM.